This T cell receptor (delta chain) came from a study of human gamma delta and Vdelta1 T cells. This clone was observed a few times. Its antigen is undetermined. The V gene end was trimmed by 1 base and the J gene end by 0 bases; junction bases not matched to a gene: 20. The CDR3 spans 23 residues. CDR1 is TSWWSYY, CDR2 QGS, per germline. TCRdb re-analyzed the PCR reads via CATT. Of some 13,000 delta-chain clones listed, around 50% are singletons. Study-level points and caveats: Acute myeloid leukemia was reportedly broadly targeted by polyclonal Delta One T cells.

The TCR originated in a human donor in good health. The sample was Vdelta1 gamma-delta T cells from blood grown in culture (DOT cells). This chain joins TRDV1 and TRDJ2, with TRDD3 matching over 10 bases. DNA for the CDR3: TGTGCTCTTGGGGAACGGTGGGAACCACCTAATCCCACTGGGGGATCTTTGACAGCACAACTCTTCTTT. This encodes CALGERWEPPNPTGGSLTAQLFF.